One sample yielded the 6 T cell receptor beta chains listed below, sequenced in a study of T cells in Graves' hyperthyroidism and ophthalmopathy. RNA transcripts were the template for amplifying TCR beta CDR3 regions. RT-PCR in the first round (using the HTBI primer set) targeted the TCR CDR3. TCRdb reanalysed the multiplex PCR reads using MiXCR and keeps one entry per CDR3 protein. The sample yields roughly 400,000 distinct CDR3 sequences, 15% to 18% seen once. Input material: blood. These receptors came from a woman aged 18-30 years with Graves' hyperthyroidism that later progressed to Graves' ophthalmopathy.

This clonotype came up a few times. The chain couples TRBV19 to TRBJ2-1, with 10 positions matching TRBD2. This CDR3 has 17 residues. CDR1 and CDR2 (germline): LNHDA, SQIVND (reference sequence). Trimming took 7 bases from V and 4 from J; bases not matched to a gene: 13. The chain's CDR3 is CASTPTSGLSQYNEQFF. The CDR3 region has the DNA TGTGCCAGTACCCCGACTAGCGGGTTGTCTCAGTACAATGAGCAGTTCTTC.

A few counts support this clonotype. V and J are TRBV25-1 and TRBJ1-2; 8 bases match TRBD1. Trimming took 4 bases from V and 6 from J; bases not matched to a gene: 7. Germline loops: CDR1 MGHDK, CDR2 SYGVNS. The CDR3 spans 14 residues. CDR3 nucleotides: TGTGCCAGCAGTGCGGGGACAGGTTTCGATGGCTACACCTTC. Residues: CASSAGTGFDGYTF.

In DNA, the CDR3 is TGCGCCAGCAGCCAACAGAGGGCCGTTGAAAAACTGTTTTTT. Translating gives CASSQQRAVEKLFF. The chain links TRBV4-1 to TRBJ1-4; D ambiguous. V dropped 2 bases and J dropped 7 bases, with 11 bases sitting between them. The length of the CDR3 is 14 residues. Germline V gives CDR1 MGHRA, CDR2 YSYEKL.

The chain links TRBV18 to TRBJ2-1, with 7 bases identical to TRBD2. V lost 4 bases to trimming and J lost 10 bases; unmatched junction nucleotides: 7. The CDR3 sequence is 13 residues long. The germline gives CDR1 KGHSH, CDR2 LQKENI. CDR3 nucleotides: TGTGCCAGCTCACGAACGGGAGCGGGGGAGCAGTTCTTC. Its protein product is CASSRTGAGEQFF.

The chain has TRBV5-1 and TRBJ2-5; D not certain. Trimming removed 1 base at V and 4 bases at J, with 8 bases between. The CDR3 totals 13 residues. Germline CDR1 reads SGHRS; CDR2 reads YFSETQ. This CDR3 is CASSLRHRETQYF. The DNA for the CDR3 is TGCGCCAGCAGCTTGAGACACCGAGAGACCCAGTACTTC.

The chain recombines TRBV20-1 with TRBJ2-7; D may correspond to TRBD1 or TRBD2 (5 bases each). The CDR3 has 18 amino acids. V was pared by 6 bases and J by 2 bases, with 29 bases between. In germline, CDR1 is DFQATT, CDR2 SNEGSKA (reference sequence). The DNA for the CDR3 is TGCAGTGCCACCGGCCAGGGAGCGGTCCGGGCCGCCCCCTACGAGCAGTACTTC. This gives the protein CSATGQGAVRAAPYEQYF.